Each of the 29 T cell receptor beta chains below was sequenced from the same sample in a study of cytomegalovirus exposure and HLA in healthy donors. The PCR contained 60 Vbeta and 13 Jbeta primers. The table came from immunoSEQ multiplex PCR; TCRdb's copy has only in-frame clones and leaves some out. The data show over 85,000 clones, with around 77% seen just once and roughly 9.3% held by the top ten. Sequenced input: PBMCs. These receptors originate from a male donor in good health and CMV-seropositive.

This clone was picked up a small number of times. The chain couples TRBV5-1 to TRBJ2-1, with D possibly being TRBD2 (6 bases). The V end was cut by 4 bases, the J end by 6 bases, with 23 bases between. CDR3 length: 17 residues. The germline CDR1 and CDR2 sequences are SGHRS and YFSETQ. CDR3 DNA: TGCGCCAGCAGCCCGGGGACGGGACTCATAGGGCTCAATGAGCAGTTCTTC. It is translated as CASSPGTGLIGLNEQFF.

The rearrangement uses TRBV21-1 and TRBJ1-1; the D segment call TRBD1 is taken from the table without a DNA check. TRBV21-1 constitutes a pseudogene. The length of the CDR3 is 15 residues. The CDR3 nucleotides are TGTGCCAGCAGCAGAGACAGGGGGCGCGACACTGAAGCTTTCTTT. As protein: CASSRDRGRDTEAFF.

V and J are TRBV27 and TRBJ2-3; 11 bases are shared with TRBD2. The germline CDR1 and CDR2 sequences are MNHEY and SMNVEV (reference sequence). The CDR3 loop spans 15 amino acids. The V and J ends lost 1 base and 6 bases, in that order; junction bases with no gene match: 3. In nucleotides, the CDR3 is TGTGCCAGCAGTTTATGGGCTAGCGGGAGGGATACGCAGTATTTT. It is translated as CASSLWASGRDTQYF.

The chain is built from TRBV27 and TRBJ2-3, with 7 bases identical to TRBD2. Looked up from germline, CDR1 is MNHEY and CDR2 is SMNVEV (reference sequence). The CDR3 loop spans 16 amino acids. V gave up 4 bases and J gave up 7 bases; unmatched junction bases: 14. CDR3 in DNA: TGTGCCAGCAGTTCAAACTTCGGACTAGGGCGGAATACGCAGTATTTT. Encoded protein: CASSSNFGLGRNTQYF.

This clone was found many times. The chain carries TRBV2 and TRBJ2-2; no clear D. V was trimmed by 4 bases and J by 7 bases, leaving 16 bases between them. Germline CDR1 reads SNHLY; CDR2 reads FYNNEI. The CDR3 sequence is 15 residues long. CDR3 loop: CASSGVQANLGELFF. The CDR3 coding sequence is TGTGCCAGCAGTGGAGTCCAGGCTAACCTCGGGGAGCTGTTTTTT.

The chain has TRBV4-2 and TRBJ2-7; 8 bases fit TRBD1. V lost 3 bases, J lost 2 bases, and 6 bases stayed unmatched. The CDR3 is 15 residues long. Germline CDR1 reads LGHNA; CDR2 reads YNFKEQ. The DNA for the CDR3 is TGTGCCAGCAGCCAGGCTCAGACAGGGGCCTACGAGCAGTACTTC. As protein: CASSQAQTGAYEQYF.

CDR3 sequence (DNA): TGTGCCAGCTCACCAAGGGCAGGGGGCGAGGAGACCCAGTACTTC. Translation: CASSPRAGGEETQYF. V gene TRBV18 combines with J gene TRBJ2-5; 8 nucleotides line up with TRBD1. The CDR3 has 15 residues. V gave up 2 bases and J gave up 5 bases; unmatched junction bases: 7. The germline gives CDR1 KGHSH, CDR2 LQKENI.

V and J are TRBV2 and TRBJ2-3; 14 positions agree with TRBD2. CDR3 length equals 15 residues. The V segment lost 5 bases and the J segment 4 bases; nucleotides outside the gene matches: 2. Looked up from germline, CDR1 is SNHLY and CDR2 is FYNNEI. CDR3 in DNA: TGTGCCAGCAGTCCGGGACTAGCGGGAGCAGATACGCAGTATTTT. This codes for CASSPGLAGADTQYF.

This chain uses TRBV6-1 with TRBJ1-6, with no clear D. Per the germline V gene, CDR1 is MNHNS and CDR2 is SASEGT. This CDR3 is built from 15 residues. V lost 8 bases, J lost 0 bases, and 11 bases lay in between. The CDR3 coding sequence is TGTGCCAGCTATACGAGGAGCTCCTATAATTCACCCCTCCACTTT. Residues: CASYTRSSYNSPLHF.

This clone was found once. Other DNA sequences in the same sample also yield this CDR3. The V and J genes are TRBV5-1 and TRBJ2-5; 7 bases are a match to TRBD1. V lost 0 bases, J lost 5 bases, and 4 bases stayed unmatched. This CDR3 contains 14 residues. Germline V gives CDR1 SGHRS, CDR2 YFSETQ. The CDR3 region has the DNA TGCGCCAGCAGCTTGGGACAGGGATTGGAGACCCAGTACTTC. The encoded protein is CASSLGQGLETQYF.

The rearrangement links TRBV7-2 to TRBJ2-1; 11 nucleotides line up with TRBD2. V shed 5 bases and J 4 bases; nucleotides not matched to a gene: 4. This CDR3 region has 15 residues. Germline V CDR1 and CDR2: SGHTA, FQGNSA. As DNA, the CDR3 is TGTGCCAGCAGCCCGAGGACTAGCGGGTACAATGAGCAGTTCTTC. Protein product: CASSPRTSGYNEQFF.

The chain uses TRBV27 and TRBJ2-7; 9 nucleotides line up with TRBD1. V was pared by 4 bases and J by 4 bases, with 8 bases of the junction left unmatched. CDR1 and CDR2 (germline): MNHEY, SMNVEV (reference sequence). There are 15 residues in the CDR3. The CDR3 DNA reads as TGTGCCAGCAGTTACTCCGGGACAGGGTTTTACGAGCAGTACTTC. Amino acid sequence: CASSYSGTGFYEQYF.

This clone was seen just once. This chain links TRBV5-4 with TRBJ2-1; weak D call: TRBD2 (5 bases). V was trimmed by 0 bases and J by 0 bases, leaving 16 bases between them. CDR1 and CDR2 from the germline V gene are SGHNT and YYREEE (reference sequence). The CDR3 spans 18 residues. The CDR3 nucleotides read TGTGCCAGCAGCTTGGGCTGGAGCGGAATTAGCTCCTACAATGAGCAGTTCTTC. It encodes CASSLGWSGISSYNEQFF.

V is TRBV11-2 and J is TRBJ2-7; 10 bases fit TRBD1. Germline V lookup: CDR1 SGHAT, CDR2 FQNNGV. This CDR3 region has 15 residues. The V gene end was trimmed by 1 base and the J gene end by 4 bases; junction bases not matched to a gene: 4. The CDR3 sequence is CASSLGTGGRYEQYF. CDR3 DNA: TGTGCCAGCAGCTTAGGGACAGGGGGTCGATACGAGCAGTACTTC.

This chain uses TRBV28 with TRBJ1-1; the match to TRBD1 covers 8 bases. Unmatched junction bases numbered 8, after V lost 7 bases and J lost 1 base. Germline CDR1 is MDHEN and CDR2 is SYDVKM. The CDR3 runs 15 residues. CDR3 region: CASTLLDRANTEAFF. CDR3 sequence (DNA): TGTGCCAGCACCCTACTGGACAGGGCGAACACTGAAGCTTTCTTT.

The chain is built from TRBV28 and TRBJ2-5, with 9 bases fitting TRBD2. The J segment lost 5 bases and the V segment lost 3 bases, leaving 13 bases of the junction unmatched. CDR3 length equals 17 residues. Germline V gene lookup returns CDR1 MDHEN and CDR2 SYDVKM. This chain's CDR3 is CASSFGGRAARWETQYF. As DNA, the CDR3 is TGTGCCAGCAGTTTCGGCGGGAGGGCCGCAAGGTGGGAGACCCAGTACTTC. The full variable domain, completed using reference TRBV28 and TRBJ2-5, is DVKVTQSSRYLVKRTGEKVFLECVQDMDHENMFWYRQDPGLGLRLIYFSYDVKMKEKGDIPEGYSVSREKKERFSLILESASTNQTSMYLCASSFGGRAARWETQYFGPGTRLLVL.

This clone showed up just a few times. The genes are TRBV7-2 and TRBJ2-5; 7 bases match TRBD1. Germline V gene sequence: CDR1 SGHTA, CDR2 FQGNSA. The CDR3 is 14 amino acids. V shed 5 bases, J shed 4 bases, and the junction held 7 bases outside the gene matches. CDR3 DNA sequence: TGTGCCAGCAGCCCCCCGGACAGGACAGAGACCCAGTACTTC. Protein sequence: CASSPPDRTETQYF.

This clone has only a few counts. This CDR3 is CASSLEGLAGIQETQYF. The CDR3, as DNA: TGCGCCAGCAGCTTGGAGGGACTAGCGGGGATCCAAGAGACCCAGTACTTC. This chain links TRBV5-1 with TRBJ2-5, with 13 bases fitting TRBD2. The ends lost 0 bases at V and 1 base at J; junction bases unmatched: 3. Germline CDR1 reads SGHRS; CDR2 reads YFSETQ. The CDR3 totals 17 residues.

The chain links TRBV28 to TRBJ2-7, with 9 bases that match TRBD1. The CDR3 is 16 residues long. V lost 4 bases and J lost 2; bases outside the gene matches: 9. Germline V gene sequence: CDR1 MDHEN, CDR2 SYDVKM. The CDR3 region is CASSSSWDRAPYEQYF. The CDR3 coding sequence is TGTGCCAGCAGTTCCTCCTGGGACAGGGCTCCCTACGAGCAGTACTTC.

The V gene is TRBV19, the J gene TRBJ1-2; TRBD1 aligns across 9 bases. CDR3 size: 14 residues. V lost 3 bases, J lost 4 bases, and 3 bases stayed unmatched. Germline loops: CDR1 LNHDA, CDR2 SQIVND (reference sequence). The CDR3 is CASSIPGQGYGYTF. The DNA of the CDR3 is TGTGCCAGTAGTATCCCGGGACAGGGCTATGGCTACACCTTC.

Points on this clone: A junction end diverges from the germline sequence, so it may reflect a read error. V gene TRBV10-3 combines with J gene TRBJ2-7; 10 nucleotides line up with TRBD1. This CDR3 has 16 amino acids. CDR1 is ENHRY and CDR2 is SYGVKD in the germline V gene. DNA of the CDR3: TGTGCCATCAGCGACGAACGGGACAGGGGCTCCCACGAGCAGTACTTC. Residues: CAISDERDRGSHEQYF.

This sequence joins TRBV5-6 and TRBJ1-2, with D unresolved. Between the trimmed V and J ends, which lost 4 bases and 9 bases, there was a span of 10 bases. This CDR3 contains 11 residues. Germline V gene data show CDR1 as SGHDT and CDR2 as YYEEEE. The CDR3 loop reads CASSRGWSYTF. In DNA form, the CDR3 reads TGTGCCAGCAGCCGAGGGTGGAGCTACACCTTC. Full variable domain (remainder filled in from reference TRBV5-6 and TRBJ1-2): DAGVTQSPTHLIKTRGQQVTLRCSPKSGHDTVSWYQQALGQGPQFIFQYYEEEERQRGNFPDRFSGHQFPNYSSELNVNALLLGDSALYLCASSRGWSYTFGSGTRLTVV.

The chain uses TRBV9 and TRBJ2-5; D might be TRBD2 (7 bases). V was shortened by 0 bases and J by 1 base, with 10 bases between the two germline ends. CDR1 SGDLS and CDR2 YYNGEE come from the germline V gene. The CDR3 extends over 15 amino acids. The DNA of the CDR3 is TGTGCCAGCAGCGTAGGTGGGGGGGCCCAAGAGACCCAGTACTTC. The encoded protein is CASSVGGGAQETQYF. The full variable domain, its missing parts supplied by reference TRBV9 and TRBJ2-5, is DSGVTQTPKHLITATGQRVTLRCSPRSGDLSVYWYQQSLDQGLQFLIQYYNGEERAKGNILERFSAQQFPDLHSELNLSSLELGDSALYFCASSVGGGAQETQYFGPGTRLLVL.

Notes on this clone: The junction and the germline gene differ at one end; a read error may be behind it. The chain recombines TRBV5-1 with TRBJ2-4; D possibly corresponds to TRBD2 (5 bases). Germline V gene data show CDR1 as SGHRS and CDR2 as YFSETQ. The CDR3 runs to 15 residues. This chain's CDR3 is CAGSFEGGTKNIQYF. The CDR3 DNA follows: TGCGCCGGCAGCTTTGAGGGTGGAACCAAAAACATTCAGTACTTC.

The gene calls are TRBV11-1 and TRBJ2-3; 11 nucleotides line up with TRBD2. V gave up 6 bases and J gave up 1 base; unmatched junction bases: 15. CDR1 and CDR2 from the germline V gene are SGHAT and FQDESV (reference sequence). The CDR3 is made up of 19 amino acids. As DNA, the CDR3 is TGTGCCAGCAGGAGTGGGCTAGCGGGAGGCGGTCGGGGCACAGATACGCAGTATTTT. Encoded protein: CASRSGLAGGGRGTDTQYF.

The rearrangement links TRBV6-1 to TRBJ2-7; the match to TRBD2 covers 8 bases. V was pared by 4 bases and J by 0 bases, with 5 bases of the junction left unmatched. This CDR3 is 15 amino acids long. Germline V lookup: CDR1 MNHNS, CDR2 SASEGT. CDR3 coding DNA: TGTGCCAGCAGTGGGACTACTAGCGGCTCCTACGAGCAGTACTTC. It yields the protein CASSGTTSGSYEQYF.

The chain employs TRBV5-6 and TRBJ2-3, with TRBD1 matching 10 bases. V gave up 4 bases and J gave up 0 bases; unmatched junction bases: 5. The CDR3 loop spans 16 amino acids. Germline-derived CDR1 and CDR2 are SGHDT and YYEEEE. The CDR3, as DNA: TGTGCCAGCAGCGCAGGGACAGGGGCTAGCACAGATACGCAGTATTTT. It codes for CASSAGTGASTDTQYF.

V is TRBV6-5 and J is TRBJ1-5; D remains ambiguous. Trimming removed 4 bases at V and 5 bases at J, with 6 bases between. The CDR3 extends over 12 amino acids. CDR1 MNHEY and CDR2 SVGAGI come from the germline V gene. The CDR3 protein is CASSSQDQPQHF. DNA of the CDR3: TGTGCCAGCAGTTCGCAGGATCAGCCCCAGCATTTT.

This clone showed up just a few times. This rearrangement joins TRBV5-4 to TRBJ1-1, with a weak D call TRBD1 (5 bases). Germline V gene data show CDR1 as SGHNT and CDR2 as YYREEE (reference sequence). V lost 5 bases and J 1 base, leaving 9 bases between the germline ends. CDR3 length equals 13 residues. This CDR3 reads CASSLQGNTEAFF. CDR3 sequence (DNA): TGTGCCAGCAGTCTTCAGGGGAACACTGAAGCTTTCTTT. Full variable domain (rest looked up from reference TRBV5-4 and TRBJ1-1): ETGVTQSPTHLIKTRGQQVTLRCSSQSGHNTVSWYQQALGQGPQFIFQYYREEENGRGNFPPRFSGLQFPNYSSELNVNALELDDSALYLCASSLQGNTEAFFGQGTRLTVV.